The 22 T cell receptor beta chains reported below all come from one sample, sequenced in a study of molecular identifiers for immune sequencing clone quantification. From the PCR reads, TCRdb called clonotypes with MiXCR, one entry per CDR3 protein. The sample carries a few hundred thousand distinct CDR3 sequences, over 20% recorded once. The material sequenced was naive CD8+ T cells from blood, with Jurkat cell RNA spiked in. Subset: FACS-sorted CD8+CD4-CCR7+CD45RA+ naive T cells. These receptors all come from a human donor in good health. Some libraries in this study had Jurkat cell RNA spiked in.

The chain recombines TRBV27 with TRBJ2-7; the match to TRBD2 covers 13 bases. CDR1 and CDR2 from the germline V gene are MNHEY and SMNVEV (reference sequence). The CDR3 sequence is 14 residues long. The trim removed 8 bases at V and 6 bases at J, leaving 7 bases unmatched. The CDR3 coding sequence is TGTGCCAGCGTCGGACTAGCGGGAGCCCCCGAGCAGTACTTC. It encodes CASVGLAGAPEQYF.

This clonotype came up a few times. The chain recombines TRBV6-2 or TRBV6-3 with TRBJ1-1; D ambiguous. The V gene's germline CDR1 is MNHEY and CDR2 SVGEGT. Trimming left V 0 bases short and J 6 bases short, with 14 bases between. The CDR3 sequence is 15 residues long. In nucleotides, the CDR3 is TGTGCCAGCAGTTACTCTCAGAAAGGGTTGGCTGAAGCTTTCTTT. Its protein is CASSYSQKGLAEAFF.

CDR3 residues: CASSMRGLPDTQYF. In DNA, the CDR3 is TGTGCCAGTAGTATGCGGGGCCTCCCAGATACGCAGTATTTT. The chain recombines TRBV19 with TRBJ2-3, with D possibly TRBD2 on 6 matching bases. Per germline, CDR1 LNHDA and CDR2 SQIVND (reference sequence). V lost 3 bases, J lost 4 bases, and 11 bases lay in between. This CDR3 spans 14 amino acids.

This chain connects TRBV7-9 to TRBJ2-1, with 9 bases aligning to TRBD1. The junction had 17 bases not matched to a gene; V was cut back by 5 bases and J by 3 bases. Germline-derived CDR1 and CDR2 are SEHNR and FQNEAQ (reference sequence). The CDR3 totals 19 residues. CDR3 amino acids: CASSPRQGGFRTGYNEQFF. In nucleotides, the CDR3 is TGTGCCAGCAGCCCTCGACAGGGGGGATTTCGTACCGGCTACAATGAGCAGTTCTTC. Using reference TRBV7-9 and TRBJ2-1 for the parts outside the CDR3, the full variable domain is DTGVSQNPRHKITKRGQNVTFRCDPISEHNRLYWYRQTLGQGPEFLTYFQNEAQLEKSRLLSDRFSAERPKGSFSTLEIQRTEQGDSAMYLCASSPRQGGFRTGYNEQFFGPGTRLTVL.

This clonotype was seen more than once but under ten times. V gene TRBV28 combines with J gene TRBJ2-1, with D hard to call. This CDR3 region has 13 residues. Deletions cut 6 bases from V and 0 bases from J, with 6 bases between. From germline, CDR1 is MDHEN and CDR2 SYDVKM. The DNA for the CDR3 is TGTGCCAGCAGGACGAGCTCCTACAATGAGCAGTTCTTC. Encoded protein: CASRTSSYNEQFF.

The table lists this clonotype with a few counts. J is TRBJ1-1 and V is TRBV7-6; D is perhaps TRBD1 (5 bases). The CDR3 consists of 13 residues. The V end lost 5 bases, the J end lost 6 bases, and 13 bases lay between the germline ends. The germline V gene encodes CDR1 SGHVS and CDR2 FNYEAQ. The CDR3 nucleotides read TGTGCCAGCAGCCGGCCGGGGCGTGCTGAAGCTTTCTTT. Its protein product is CASSRPGRAEAFF.

As for this clonotype: A much larger clone differs by one base, so this may be a read error. The chain carries TRBV9 and TRBJ2-3; D gene ambiguous. Germline CDR1 reads SGDLS; CDR2 reads YYNGEE. The CDR3 has 13 residues. The CDR3 DNA reads as TGTGCCAGCAGCGCCCTTCTTACAGATACGCGGTATTTT. Its translation: CASSALLTDTRYF.

This clonotype was counted at least ten times. This chain links TRBV4-3 with TRBJ2-7; D gene unclear. Trimming took 0 bases from V and 2 from J, leaving 8 bases between them. The CDR3 runs 14 residues. Germline V gene sequence: CDR1 LGHNA, CDR2 YSLEER. The CDR3 protein is CASSQDRPTYEQYF. The CDR3, as DNA: TGCGCCAGCAGCCAAGACAGGCCAACCTACGAGCAGTACTTC.

The V and J genes are TRBV7-9 and TRBJ1-1; D remains unclear. Germline V lookup: CDR1 SEHNR, CDR2 FQNEAQ (reference sequence). The CDR3 has 15 residues. V was trimmed by 1 base and J by 5 bases, leaving 14 bases between them. The CDR3 coding sequence is TGTGCCAGCAGCTTAGGTGGGGATGTGGGGACTGAAGCTTTCTTT. It translates to CASSLGGDVGTEAFF.

The V and J genes are TRBV24-1 and TRBJ2-1; the D call may be TRBD1 or TRBD2 (5 bases each). Per the germline V gene, CDR1 is KGHDR and CDR2 is SFDVKD. V was shortened by 10 bases and J by 3 bases, with 18 bases between the two germline ends. This CDR3 contains 15 residues. The CDR3 spells CATGPRDRSYNEQFF. The CDR3 coding sequence is TGTGCCACGGGCCCTAGGGACCGAAGCTACAATGAGCAGTTCTTC.

The chain employs TRBV5-5 and TRBJ2-5, with D uncertain. The CDR3 consists of 16 residues. Germline V gives CDR1 SGHKS, CDR2 YYEKEE (reference sequence). Trimming cost V 3 bases and J 0 bases, with 15 bases left between them. Here the CDR3 DNA reads TGTGCCAGCAGCTGGATCGAAACTCTCAACCAAGAGACCCAGTACTTC. This encodes CASSWIETLNQETQYF.

The V and J genes are TRBV6-5 and TRBJ2-3, with 9 positions matching TRBD1. The germline V gene encodes CDR1 MNHEY and CDR2 SVGAGI. V lost 8 bases, J lost 4 bases, and 7 bases stayed unmatched. CDR3 length: 14 residues. The CDR3 protein is CASCLGQGADTQYF. CDR3 nucleotides: TGTGCCAGCTGTTTGGGACAGGGCGCAGATACGCAGTATTTT.

Concerning this clonotype: One base away lies a much larger clone, so this may be a sequencing read error. J is TRBJ2-2 and V is TRBV28; 7 positions agree with TRBD1. Per germline, CDR1 MDHEN and CDR2 SYDVKM. This CDR3 is 15 amino acids long. The CDR3 nucleotides are TGTGCCGGCAGTGGGACAGTAAAGAACACCGGGGAGCTGTTTTTT. This encodes CAGSGTVKNTGELFF.

The chain is built from TRBV20-1 and TRBJ2-1; 9 bases map to TRBD2. There are 14 residues in the CDR3. V lost 7 bases to trimming and J lost 8 bases; unmatched junction nucleotides: 12. Germline assignment: CDR1 DFQATT and CDR2 SNEGSKA (reference sequence). The CDR3 sequence: CSVTVAGVIDEQFF. CDR3 DNA: TGCAGTGTCACGGTAGCGGGAGTGATAGATGAGCAGTTCTTC.

A note on this clonotype: The CDR3 does not end in the conserved phenylalanine or tryptophan, so this is likely a read error. CDR3 in amino acids: CASSFLGTGQETQYL. In DNA form, the CDR3 reads TGTGCCAGCAGTTTCTTGGGGACAGGTCAAGAGACCCAGTACCTC. The rearrangement uses TRBV12-3 or TRBV12-4 and TRBJ2-5, with 8 nucleotides matching TRBD1. The CDR3 contains 15 residues. J gave up 2 bases and V 3 bases, and 5 bases lay outside the gene matches.

This clonotype was seen a handful of times. This chain links TRBV4-1 with TRBJ2-7; either TRBD1 or TRBD2 may supply D (5 bases each). The CDR3 runs to 15 residues. V lost 4 bases and J 11 bases, leaving 24 bases between the germline ends. CDR1 and CDR2 (germline): MGHRA, YSYEKL. This CDR3 is CASSPRDGTMAKEYF. CDR3 DNA: TGCGCCAGCAGCCCTCGGGATGGGACGATGGCGAAGGAGTACTTC.

The chain has TRBV4-3 and TRBJ1-2, with D perhaps TRBD1 (5 bases). This CDR3 is built from 15 residues. Trimming removed 0 bases from V and 5 bases from J, with 13 bases in between. Germline V CDR1 and CDR2: LGHNA, YSLEER. DNA of the CDR3: TGCGCCAGCAGCCAAGATTCCCCAGGGAGATATGGCTACACCTTC. Its translation: CASSQDSPGRYGYTF.

In its sample, this clonotype was seen many times. The gene calls are TRBV7-9 and TRBJ2-3, with D unclear. The V gene lost 5 bases and the J gene lost 2 bases, with 8 bases spanning the gap. CDR1 and CDR2 (germline): SEHNR, FQNEAQ (reference sequence). The CDR3 consists of 13 residues. The CDR3 DNA sequence: TGTGCCAGCAGCCAAATCCACACAGATACGCAGTATTTT. Residues: CASSQIHTDTQYF.

V usage is TRBV2 and J usage is TRBJ1-2; a weak D match, TRBD1 (6 bases). CDR3 length: 14 amino acids. V dropped 4 bases and J dropped 0 bases, with 9 bases sitting between them. The germline gives CDR1 SNHLY, CDR2 FYNNEI. The CDR3 sequence is CASSGTGSNYGYTF. CDR3 bases: TGTGCCAGCAGTGGCACAGGGTCTAACTATGGCTACACCTTC. The full variable domain, in which reference TRBV2 and TRBJ1-2 provide the parts outside the CDR3, is EPEVTQTPSHQVTQMGQEVILRCVPISNHLYFYWYRQILGQKVEFLVSFYNNEISEKSEIFDDQFSVERPDGSNFTLKIRSTKLEDSAMYFCASSGTGSNYGYTFGSGTRLTVV.

This clonotype has more than one count but fewer than ten. The chain links TRBV2 to TRBJ2-7, with 7 bases lining up with TRBD1. Losses at the gene ends were 6 bases for V and 4 bases for J; bases not matched to a gene: 18. The CDR3 covers 17 residues. Germline V CDR1 and CDR2: SNHLY, FYNNEI. CDR3 DNA: TGTGCCAGCAGACCTACCGCCGGGACAGCGAGACTGTACGAGCAGTACTTC. The encoded protein is CASRPTAGTARLYEQYF.

The chain carries TRBV27 and TRBJ2-3; D gene uncertain. Trimming removed 8 bases at V and 8 bases at J, with 20 bases between. The CDR3 runs 14 residues. The V gene's germline CDR1 is MNHEY and CDR2 SMNVEV (reference sequence). The CDR3 reads CASALTVFPATQYF. The CDR3 DNA reads as TGTGCCAGCGCGCTTACCGTGTTCCCAGCTACGCAGTATTTT.

With respect to this clonotype: A single base separates this from a much larger clone, so it may be a read error. This sequence joins TRBV27 and TRBJ1-1, with 8 bases fitting TRBD1. Germline V lookup: CDR1 MNHEY, CDR2 SMNVEV (reference sequence). This CDR3 has 15 amino acids. The CDR3 DNA follows: TGTGCCAGCAGTCCCGGACAGGGTTTGAACACTGAAGCTCTCTTT. Amino acid sequence: CASSPGQGLNTEALF.